This T cell receptor beta chain is drawn from a study of radiotherapy plus CTLA-4 blockade in lung cancer. Overall study: Objective responses were observed in around 17% of patients, and disease control was achieved by approximately 34%.

The table came from immunoSEQ multiplex PCR; TCRdb's copy has only in-frame clones and leaves some out. Of fewer than 100,000 clones listed, under 90% are singletons. The V segment lost 5 bases and the J segment 3 bases; nucleotides outside the gene matches: 7. The germline CDR1 and CDR2 sequences are SGHAT and FQNNGV. The CDR3 contains 15 residues. Study-level points and caveats: Alongside interferon-beta, early blood T cell clone dynamics were reportedly the best predictor of response. There was expansion of tumor-derived TCR clones in blood after radiotherapy plus ipilimumab.

On this clone itself: Its antigen remains unknown.

The clonotype originates from a human donor with non-small cell lung cancer who had stable disease on radiotherapy plus ipilimumab. The V call is TRBV11-2, the J call TRBJ1-5, with TRBD1 matching 7 bases. The sequenced sample was peripheral blood, obtained from a patient treated with radiotherapy plus ipilimumab. CDR3 DNA: TGTGCCAGCAGCGCAAACGGGACAGACAATCAGCCCCAGCATTTT. It codes for CASSANGTDNQPQHF.